The clone carrying this T cell receptor (beta chain) was picked up a small number of times. Its antigen is unknown. There are 16 residues in the CDR3. Losses at the gene ends were 4 bases for V and 4 bases for J; bases not matched to a gene: 9. Germline V lookup: CDR1 SGHDT, CDR2 YYEEEE. This sample was taken from a study of T cell responses to AZD1222 COVID-19 vaccine. Study summary: Researchers grouped second doses given at about 4 or about 12 weeks into one pool.

The repertoire was sequenced with immunoSEQ multiplex PCR; TCRdb's copy has only in-frame clones and lacks some. This sample has about 150,000 clones, with roughly nine tenths found just once. Points from the study as a whole: Baseline seropositivity occurred in only a handful of AZD1222 recipients. Samples come after the peak T cell response, not at day 14. Close to half of spike-specific TCRs reportedly recognize unmutated variant regions.

This clonotype was obtained from an adult in good health. The sequencing here drew on peripheral blood, taken on day 0 of AZD1222 vaccination. V usage is TRBV5-6 and J usage is TRBJ1-4, with 8 bases identical to TRBD1. CDR3 nucleotide sequence: TGTGCCAGCAGCGCAATCCAGGGGGCGGGTAATGAAAAACTGTTTTTT. Encoded protein: CASSAIQGAGNEKLFF.